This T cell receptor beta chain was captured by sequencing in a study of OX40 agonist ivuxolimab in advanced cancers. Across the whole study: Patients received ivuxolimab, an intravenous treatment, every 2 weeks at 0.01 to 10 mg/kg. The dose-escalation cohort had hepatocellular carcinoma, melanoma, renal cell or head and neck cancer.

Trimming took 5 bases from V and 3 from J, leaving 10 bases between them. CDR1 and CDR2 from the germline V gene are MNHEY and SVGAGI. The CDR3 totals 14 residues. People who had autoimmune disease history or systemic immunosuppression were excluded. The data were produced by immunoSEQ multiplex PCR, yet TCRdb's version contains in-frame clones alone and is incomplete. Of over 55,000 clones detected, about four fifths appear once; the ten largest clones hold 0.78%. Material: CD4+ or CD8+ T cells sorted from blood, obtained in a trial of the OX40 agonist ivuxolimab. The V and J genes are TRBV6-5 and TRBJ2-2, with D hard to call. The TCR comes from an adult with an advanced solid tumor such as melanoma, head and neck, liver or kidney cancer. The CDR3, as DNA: TGTGCCAGCAGTACCGGACGAGACACCGGGGAGCTGTTTTTT. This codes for CASSTGRDTGELFF.